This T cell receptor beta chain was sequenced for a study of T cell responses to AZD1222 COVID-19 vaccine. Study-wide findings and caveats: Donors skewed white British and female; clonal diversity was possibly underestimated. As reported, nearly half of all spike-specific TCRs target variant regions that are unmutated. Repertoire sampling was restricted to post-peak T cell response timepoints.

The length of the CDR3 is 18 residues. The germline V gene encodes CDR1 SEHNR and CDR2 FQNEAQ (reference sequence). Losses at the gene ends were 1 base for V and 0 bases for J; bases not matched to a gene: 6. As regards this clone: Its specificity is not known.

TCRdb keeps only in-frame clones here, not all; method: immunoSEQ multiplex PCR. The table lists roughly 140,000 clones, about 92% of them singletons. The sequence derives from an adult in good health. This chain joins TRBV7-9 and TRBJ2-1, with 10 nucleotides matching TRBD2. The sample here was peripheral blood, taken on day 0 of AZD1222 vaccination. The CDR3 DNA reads TGTGCCAGCAGCTTAGTACTAGCGGGGCCGTTCTCCTACAATGAGCAGTTCTTC. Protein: CASSLVLAGPFSYNEQFF.